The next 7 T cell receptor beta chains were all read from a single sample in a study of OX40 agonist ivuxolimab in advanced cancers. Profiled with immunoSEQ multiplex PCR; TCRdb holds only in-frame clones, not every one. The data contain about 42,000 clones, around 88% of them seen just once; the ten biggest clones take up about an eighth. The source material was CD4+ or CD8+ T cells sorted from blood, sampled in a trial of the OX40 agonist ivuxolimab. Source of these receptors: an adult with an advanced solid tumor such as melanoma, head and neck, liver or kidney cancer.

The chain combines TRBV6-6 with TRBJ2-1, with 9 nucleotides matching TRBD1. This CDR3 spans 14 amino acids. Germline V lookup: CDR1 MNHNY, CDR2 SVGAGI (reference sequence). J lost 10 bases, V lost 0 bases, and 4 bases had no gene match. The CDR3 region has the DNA TGTGCCAGCAGTTACTCGGACAGGGGAACGGAGCAGTTCTTC. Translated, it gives CASSYSDRGTEQFF.

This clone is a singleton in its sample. The CDR3 region is CASSYERELYNEQFF. The CDR3 DNA is TGTGCCAGCAGTTACGAGCGGGAGCTCTACAATGAGCAGTTCTTC. The genes are TRBV6-5 and TRBJ2-1; TRBD2 matches at 8 bases. Germline values: CDR1 MNHEY, CDR2 SVGAGI. This CDR3 has 15 amino acids. With V trimmed by 2 bases and J by 3 bases, 3 bases remained unmatched.

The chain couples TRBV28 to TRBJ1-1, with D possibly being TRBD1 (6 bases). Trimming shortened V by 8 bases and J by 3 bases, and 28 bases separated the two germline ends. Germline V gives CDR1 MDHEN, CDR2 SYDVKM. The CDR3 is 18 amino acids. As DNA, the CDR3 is TGTGCCAGCGGACCGCGGAGGGGGACACATTTATTAGACACTGAAGCTTTCTTT. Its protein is CASGPRRGTHLLDTEAFF.

CDR3 protein: CSVLTSGGAEGELFF. The CDR3 bases are TGCAGCGTGCTCACTAGCGGGGGGGCAGAAGGGGAGCTGTTTTTT. The chain has TRBV29-1 and TRBJ2-2; TRBD2 agrees at 13 bases. Germline lookup yields CDR1 SQVTM and CDR2 ANQGSEA. With 6 bases clipped from V and 8 bases from J, the junction kept 9 bases outside the gene matches. The CDR3 extends over 15 amino acids.

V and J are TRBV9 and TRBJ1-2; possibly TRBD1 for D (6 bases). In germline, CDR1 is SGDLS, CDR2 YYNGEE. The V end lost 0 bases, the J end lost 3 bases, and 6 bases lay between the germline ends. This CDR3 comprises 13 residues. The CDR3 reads CASSVGQDYGYTF. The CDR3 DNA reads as TGTGCCAGCAGCGTAGGACAGGACTATGGCTACACCTTC. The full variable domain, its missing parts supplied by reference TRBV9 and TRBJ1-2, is DSGVTQTPKHLITATGQRVTLRCSPRSGDLSVYWYQQSLDQGLQFLIQYYNGEERAKGNILERFSAQQFPDLHSELNLSSLELGDSALYFCASSVGQDYGYTFGSGTRLTVV.

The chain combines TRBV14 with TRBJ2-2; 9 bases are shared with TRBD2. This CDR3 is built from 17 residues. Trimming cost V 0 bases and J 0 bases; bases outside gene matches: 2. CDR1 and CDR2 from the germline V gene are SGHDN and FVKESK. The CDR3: CASSQDTSGSNTGELFF. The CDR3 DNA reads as TGTGCCAGCAGCCAAGATACTAGCGGGTCGAACACCGGGGAGCTGTTTTTT. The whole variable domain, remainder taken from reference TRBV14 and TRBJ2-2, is EAGVTQFPSHSVIEKGQTVTLRCDPISGHDNLYWYRRVMGKEIKFLLHFVKESKQDESGMPNNRFLAERTGGTYSTLKVQPAELEDSGVYFCASSQDTSGSNTGELFFGEGSRLTVL.

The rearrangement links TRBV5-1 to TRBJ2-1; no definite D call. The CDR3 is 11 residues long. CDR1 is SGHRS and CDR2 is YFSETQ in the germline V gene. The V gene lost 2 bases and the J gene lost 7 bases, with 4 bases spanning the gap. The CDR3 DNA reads TGCGCCAGCAGCTTCGTAAATGAGCAGTTCTTC. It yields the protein CASSFVNEQFF.